These T cell receptor beta chains were read from a single sample in a study of blood T cell repertoires in COVID-19. Clones were sequenced by immunoSEQ multiplex PCR, and TCRdb holds only the in-frame ones, with some missing. The sample includes 89,000 or so clones, roughly 90% seen only once; the top ten take roughly 2.5%. The sample comprised peripheral blood. The receptor set was obtained from a man in his fifties with COVID-19, enrolled during active disease. CDR3s include the opening cysteine and the closing phenylalanine or tryptophan. The order of the fields is CDR3 protein, CDR3 DNA, D gene, clone size, J gene, V gene. D genes are given only for firm matches. Some rows have no size entry. The others give once, few or many, or a class for an expanded clone.

CDR3: CASSEVGGGFTGELFF; DNA: TGTGCCAGCAGTGAGGTAGGGGGCGGTTTCACCGGGGAGCTGTTTTTT; D: TRBD1; size: NA; J: TRBJ2-2; V: TRBV6-1
CDR3: CASSMTGDQPQHF; DNA: TGTGCCAGCAGTATGACAGGGGATCAGCCCCAGCATTTT; D: TRBD1; size: NA; J: TRBJ1-5; V: TRBV6-5
CDR3: CASTAERDRLTEAFF; DNA: TGTGCCAGCACCGCCGAGCGCGACAGATTAACTGAAGCTTTCTTT; D: NA; size: few; J: TRBJ1-1; V: TRBV2
CDR3: CASSLGQGGGYGYTF; DNA: TGTGCCAGCAGCCTCGGACAGGGAGGGGGCTATGGCTACACCTTC; D: TRBD1; size: once; J: TRBJ1-2; V: TRBV2
CDR3: CASSLRTSGGAFIYEQYF; DNA: TGTGCCAGCAGCTTAAGGACTAGCGGGGGGGCCTTCATCTACGAGCAGTACTTC; D: TRBD2; size: NA; J: TRBJ2-7; V: TRBV7-6
CDR3: CASSLGLGVEGYTF; DNA: TGTGCCAGCAGCTTAGGCCTCGGGGTAGAAGGCTACACCTTC; D: NA; size: NA; J: TRBJ1-2; V: TRBV13
CDR3: CAWSVSSLEQYF; DNA: TGTGCCTGGAGTGTATCGTCCCTAGAGCAGTACTTC; D: NA; size: NA; J: TRBJ2-7; V: TRBV30
CDR3: CASSLITSGGQETQYF; DNA: TGTGCCAGCAGCTTAATTACTAGCGGGGGCCAAGAGACCCAGTACTTC; D: TRBD2; size: NA; J: TRBJ2-5; V: TRBV7-6
CDR3: CASGSRDRGYEQYF; DNA: TGTGCCAGCGGATCCCGGGACAGGGGCTACGAGCAGTACTTC; D: TRBD1; size: NA; J: TRBJ2-7; V: TRBV6-5
CDR3: CASSNRQGFEAFF; DNA: TGTGCCAGCAGCAATAGACAGGGATTTGAAGCTTTCTTT; D: TRBD1; size: NA; J: TRBJ1-1; V: TRBV3-1/TRBV3-2
CDR3: CASSLPAGGTSYEQYF; DNA: TGTGCCAGCAGCTTACCCGCGGGGGGCACCTCCTACGAGCAGTACTTC; D: TRBD2; size: NA; J: TRBJ2-7; V: TRBV7-2